These 8 T cell receptor beta chains originate from one sample sequenced in a study of OX40 agonist ivuxolimab in advanced cancers. Sequencing was performed with immunoSEQ multiplex PCR; in TCRdb, only in-frame clones are kept and a portion is missing. Found here are fewer than 90,000 clones, about 86% of them singletons; the top ten hold under 2.5%. The sample was CD4+ or CD8+ T cells sorted from blood, taken in a trial of the OX40 agonist ivuxolimab. The receptor source for this set is an adult with an advanced solid tumor such as melanoma, head and neck, liver or kidney cancer.

J is TRBJ2-5 and V is TRBV5-1, with a tentative D call TRBD1 (5 bases). The V gene's germline CDR1 is SGHRS and CDR2 YFSETQ. V gave up 4 bases and J gave up 5 bases, with 18 bases separating them. The CDR3 spans 15 residues. CDR3 nucleotide sequence: TGCGCCAGCAGCCAAACACGGCAGGGCGAGGAGACCCAGTACTTC. Its translation: CASSQTRQGEETQYF.

As regards this clone: Different DNA sequences within this sample yield the same CDR3. The chain has TRBV7-2 and TRBJ2-3; 8 bases fit TRBD2. J gave up 1 base and V 3 bases, and 6 bases lay outside the gene matches. The germline V gene has CDR1 SGHTA and CDR2 FQGNSA. The CDR3 has 16 amino acids. The CDR3 DNA sequence: TGTGCCAGCAGCTTGGTCCCACTAGCGGGCACAGATACGCAGTATTTT. This translates into CASSLVPLAGTDTQYF.

The chain combines TRBV19 with TRBJ2-7; D may correspond to TRBD1 or TRBD2 (5 bases each). The germline V and J ends were trimmed by 6 bases and 3 bases, with 18 bases remaining between them. Germline V gene lookup returns CDR1 LNHDA and CDR2 SQIVND (reference sequence). CDR3 size: 15 residues. CDR3 nucleotide sequence: TGTGCCAGTAGCCGATTGGGTCGGGGCGGCTACGAGCAGTACTTC. Translated: CASSRLGRGGYEQYF. Supplemented by reference TRBV19 and TRBJ2-7, the full variable domain reads DGGITQSPKYLFRKEGQNVTLSCEQNLNHDAMYWYRQDPGQGLRLIYYSQIVNDFQKGDIAEGYSVSREKKESFPLTVTSAQKNPTAFYLCASSRLGRGGYEQYFGPGTRLTVT.

Written as DNA, the CDR3 is TGTGCCAGCAGCGTGGGACAGGTCCGCGGTACGGGCACTGAAGCTTTCTTT. Protein sequence: CASSVGQVRGTGTEAFF. The chain links TRBV9 to TRBJ1-1; the match to TRBD1 covers 8 bases. The germline V gene encodes CDR1 SGDLS and CDR2 YYNGEE. The CDR3 contains 17 residues. J lost 4 bases, V lost 2 bases, and 13 bases had no gene match.

The rearrangement links TRBV6-1 to TRBJ1-1; D possibly corresponds to TRBD1 (5 bases). V lost 3 bases and J lost 3, with 11 bases in between. The CDR3 sequence is 14 residues long. Germline loops: CDR1 MNHNS, CDR2 SASEGT. CDR3 bases: TGTGCCAGCAGTGAGGTACAGGAAGACACTGAAGCTTTCTTT. Amino acids: CASSEVQEDTEAFF.

This clone was counted a few times. The chain has TRBV2 and TRBJ1-1; no reliable D call. Trimming left V 0 bases short and J 10 bases short, with 9 bases between. This CDR3 comprises 12 residues. Germline V gene data show CDR1 as SNHLY and CDR2 as FYNNEI. The chain's CDR3 is CASSEALPGAFF. The CDR3 DNA is TGTGCCAGCAGTGAAGCTTTGCCGGGAGCTTTCTTT.

The chain carries TRBV11-2 and TRBJ1-1, with 7 bases that match TRBD1. The CDR3 covers 17 residues. The V gene end was trimmed by 2 bases and the J gene end by 6 bases; junction bases not matched to a gene: 15. Per germline, CDR1 SGHAT and CDR2 FQNNGV. CDR3 in amino acids: CASSLFRGPGSESEAFF. CDR3 in DNA: TGTGCCAGCAGCTTATTTAGGGGGCCGGGGAGCGAATCTGAAGCTTTCTTT.

This chain joins TRBV10-1 and TRBJ2-3; D possibly corresponds to TRBD2 (6 bases). The CDR3 loop spans 15 amino acids. Germline CDR1 reads WNHNN; CDR2 reads SYGVQD (reference sequence). The V end lost 1 base, the J end lost 5 bases, and 13 bases lay between the germline ends. The CDR3 is CASSELSGEIDTQYF. DNA for the CDR3: TGCGCCAGCAGTGAGTTATCGGGAGAGATAGATACGCAGTATTTT.